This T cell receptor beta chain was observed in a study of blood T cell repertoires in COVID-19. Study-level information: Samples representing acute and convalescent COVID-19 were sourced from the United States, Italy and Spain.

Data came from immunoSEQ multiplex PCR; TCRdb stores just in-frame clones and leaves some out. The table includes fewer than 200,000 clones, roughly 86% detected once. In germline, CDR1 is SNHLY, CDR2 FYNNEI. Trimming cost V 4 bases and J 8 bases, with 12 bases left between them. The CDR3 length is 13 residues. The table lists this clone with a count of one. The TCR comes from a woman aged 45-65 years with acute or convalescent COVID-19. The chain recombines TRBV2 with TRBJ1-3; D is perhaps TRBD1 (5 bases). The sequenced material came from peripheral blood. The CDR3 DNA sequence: TGTGCCAGCAGTGTTGGCAGGGATCACACCATATATTTT. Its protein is CASSVGRDHTIYF.